This is a list of T cell receptor beta chains from one sample in a study of T cell responses to AZD1222 COVID-19 vaccine. Here immunoSEQ multiplex PCR was the method, and the copy in TCRdb shows in-frame clones only, minus some. Here the sample spans some 110,000 clones, roughly nine tenths being singletons. Source: peripheral blood, taken on day 0 of AZD1222 vaccination. These receptors were collected from an adult in good health. The CDR3 runs from the conserved cysteine through the conserved F or W. D genes are given only for firm matches. Size tells how often a clone was seen (once, few, many) or the class of an expanded clone, and some rows leave it out.

>NA|TRBV27|NA|TRBJ1-1
CASSLSSRGPEAFF
TGTGCCAGCAGTTTAAGCTCTAGGGGCCCTGAAGCTTTCTTT
>NA|TRBV12-3/TRBV12-4|NA|TRBJ1-2
CASKRGGYGYTF
TGTGCCAGCAAGCGTGGGGGCTATGGCTACACCTTC
>NA|TRBV13|NA|TRBJ2-7
CASSRRRDPGHEQYF
TGTGCCAGCAGCCGGCGCCGCGACCCGGGGCACGAGCAGTACTTC
>NA|TRBV7-2|NA|TRBJ2-2
CASSIVSQGSAGELFF
TGTGCCAGCAGCATAGTCAGTCAGGGATCGGCCGGGGAGCTGTTTTTT
>NA|TRBV12-3/TRBV12-4|NA|TRBJ2-3
CASSLANTQYF
TGTGCCAGCAGCCTCGCGAATACGCAGTATTTT
>once|TRBV5-1|NA|TRBJ1-2
CASSLAMTSRNYGYTF
TGCGCCAGCAGCTTGGCCATGACAAGTAGGAACTATGGCTACACCTTC
>NA|TRBV28|NA|TRBJ1-5
CASRGSNQPQHF
TGTGCCAGCAGGGGAAGCAATCAGCCCCAGCATTTT
>NA|TRBV14|NA|TRBJ2-5
CASSPDVEPEKTQYF
TGTGCCAGCAGCCCAGACGTAGAGCCAGAGAAGACCCAGTACTTC
>NA|TRBV6-5|NA|TRBJ1-4
CASSYSRRTAEKLFF
TGTGCCAGCAGTTACTCGAGGCGGACGGCTGAAAAACTGTTTTTT
>NA|TRBV15|NA|TRBJ2-1
CATADQSSYNEQFF
TGTGCCACCGCCGATCAGAGCTCCTACAATGAGCAGTTCTTC
>NA|TRBV28|NA|TRBJ2-7
CASSFGGLRVSSYEQYF
TGTGCCAGCAGTTTTGGGGGATTAAGGGTTAGCTCCTACGAGCAGTACTTC
>NA|TRBV7-2|NA|TRBJ1-6
CASSLGGQENSPLHF
TGTGCCAGCAGCTTGGGGGGGCAGGAGAATTCACCCCTCCACTTT
>NA|TRBV6-2/TRBV6-3|NA|TRBJ2-1
CASSLRERVGALNEQFF
TGTGCCAGCAGTCTCCGGGAACGGGTCGGAGCGCTGAATGAGCAGTTCTTC
>NA|TRBV29-1|NA|TRBJ1-2
CSVELAGPALYGYTF
TGCAGCGTTGAATTGGCAGGCCCTGCGCTCTATGGCTACACCTTC
>NA|TRBV19|TRBD1|TRBJ1-1
CASSITGQGGSEAFF
TGTGCCAGTAGTATCACCGGACAGGGTGGCTCTGAAGCTTTCTTT
>NA|TRBV7-8|NA|TRBJ1-4
CASSAPRTILNEKLFF
TGTGCCAGCAGCGCGCCGCGTACCATCCTTAATGAAAAACTGTTTTTT
>once|TRBV6-5|NA|TRBJ1-3
CASSSVGARGNTIYF
TGTGCCAGCAGTTCGGTGGGGGCGCGAGGAAACACCATATATTTT
>NA|TRBV3-1/TRBV3-2|TRBD1|TRBJ2-7
CASSLGQGPYEQYF
TGTGCCAGCAGCCTCGGACAGGGACCCTACGAGCAGTACTTC
>NA|TRBV28|NA|TRBJ2-7
CASSLVLVRESSYEQYF
TGTGCCAGCAGTTTAGTGTTGGTCCGGGAGAGCTCCTACGAGCAGTACTTC
>NA|TRBV9|NA|TRBJ1-1
CASSVQGATEAFF
TGTGCCAGCAGCGTGCAGGGTGCCACTGAAGCTTTCTTT
>NA|TRBV28|NA|TRBJ1-2
CASSPGTVYGYTF
TGTGCCAGCAGTCCGGGGACTGTCTATGGCTACACCTTC
>NA|TRBV19|NA|TRBJ1-5
CASEDSPLYQPQHF
TGTGCCAGTGAGGACAGCCCCCTTTACCAGCCCCAGCATTTT
>NA|TRBV28|NA|TRBJ1-5
CASFSPTRRFNQPQHF
TGTGCCAGCTTCTCGCCAACGAGGCGGTTTAATCAGCCCCAGCATTTT
>NA|TRBV4-1|NA|TRBJ2-7
CASSQDPNIPSEQYF
TGCGCCAGCAGCCAAGATCCGAACATCCCCAGCGAGCAGTACTTC
>few|TRBV7-9|NA|TRBJ1-1
CASSPPGVEAFF
TGTGCCAGCAGCCCACCCGGGGTTGAAGCTTTCTTT
>once|TRBV6-2/TRBV6-3|TRBD2|TRBJ2-1
CASSPSSGRASGDEQFF
TGTGCCAGCAGTCCCTCCTCCGGGAGGGCCTCGGGGGATGAGCAGTTCTTC
>NA|TRBV7-2|NA|TRBJ2-2
CASSLGGLSGELFF
TGTGCCAGCAGCTTAGGAGGCCTATCCGGGGAGCTGTTTTTT
>NA|TRBV7-6|NA|TRBJ2-3
CASSRGDTQYF
TGTGCCAGCAGCCGAGGGGATACGCAGTATTTT
>NA|TRBV5-1|NA|TRBJ2-3
CASSLSETQYF
TGCGCCAGCAGCTTGAGTGAAACGCAGTATTTT
>NA|TRBV29-1|TRBD1|TRBJ1-3
CSVSERQGNGNTIYF
TGCAGCGTAAGCGAACGACAGGGTAATGGAAACACCATATATTTT
>NA|TRBV6-2/TRBV6-3|TRBD2|TRBJ2-5
CASSYRGLAGGQETQYF
TGTGCCAGCAGTTACAGGGGACTAGCGGGAGGACAAGAGACCCAGTACTTC
>NA|TRBV28|NA|TRBJ1-1
CASTLNGDRGVSVF
TGTGCCAGCACCCTCAACGGGGATAGGGGGGTAAGTGTCTTT
>NA|TRBV11-2|NA|TRBJ2-3
CASSFVASGTDTQYF
TGTGCCAGCAGCTTTGTCGCTAGCGGCACAGATACGCAGTATTTT
>few|TRBV20-1|NA|TRBJ1-2
CSASLLWGPNYGYTF
TGCAGTGCTAGTCTTCTATGGGGCCCCAACTATGGCTACACCTTC
>NA|TRBV9|NA|TRBJ1-1
CASSVGAYTEAFF
TGTGCCAGCAGCGTAGGGGCCTACACTGAAGCTTTCTTT
>NA|TRBV29-1|TRBD1|TRBJ2-7
CSARDSSYEQYF
TGCAGCGCCAGGGACAGCTCCTACGAGCAGTACTTC
>once|TRBV27|NA|TRBJ2-1
CASSNRVGEQFF
TGTGCCAGCAGTAACAGGGTGGGTGAGCAGTTCTTC